This is a list of T cell receptor beta chains from one sample in a study of T-cell reconstitution after alpha-beta-depleted transplantation in children. TCRdb re-derived calls from the PCR reads in MiXCR, one entry per CDR3 protein. The sample carries almost 600,000 distinct CDR3 sequences, 20% to 30% recorded once. The material sequenced was PBMCs, taken before TCRalphabeta/CD19-depleted stem cell transplant. These receptors all stem from a boy under two years old with Wiskott-Aldrich syndrome, due to receive a stem cell transplant. Each CDR3 is given with its conserved first and last residue. The D gene is left open where the match is weak. Not every row has a clone size; where given, it reads once, few, many or a size class.

>TRBV7-7|TRBJ2-2|NA|few
CASSQTGTGELFF
TGTGCCAGCAGTCAAACAGGGACCGGGGAGCTGTTTTTT
>TRBV10-3|TRBJ2-5|TRBD2|NA
CATRTSGGQETQYF
TGTGCCACACGGACTAGCGGAGGCCAAGAGACCCAGTACTTC
>TRBV20-1|TRBJ2-1|TRBD2|few
CSARVGTSAYNEQFF
TGCAGTGCTAGAGTCGGGACTAGCGCATACAATGAGCAGTTCTTC
>TRBV24-1|TRBJ2-2|TRBD1|once
CATGTGGRDTGELFF
TGTGCCACCGGGACAGGGGGCCGGGATACCGGGGAGCTGTTTTTT
>TRBV20-1|TRBJ2-7|TRBD1|many
CSARTGGSYEQYF
TGCAGTGCTAGGACAGGGGGGTCCTACGAGCAGTACTTC
>TRBV29-1|TRBJ2-1|NA|few
CIVEARGSYNEQFF
TGCATCGTTGAGGCTAGAGGCTCCTACAATGAGCAGTTCTTC
>TRBV5-1|TRBJ2-1|NA|few
CASSLELPTDEQFF
TGCGCCAGCAGCTTGGAACTACCTACCGATGAGCAGTTCTTC
>TRBV18|TRBJ2-3|TRBD2|NA
CASSPGPSGTDTQYF
TGTGCCAGCTCACCAGGTCCTAGCGGGACAGATACGCAGTATTTT
>TRBV5-1|TRBJ2-7|NA|few
CASSLEGFYEQYF
TGCGCCAGCAGCTTGGAGGGGTTCTACGAGCAGTACTTC
>TRBV5-1|TRBJ2-1|TRBD2|few
CASSLQGRLAGGMVEQFF
TGCGCCAGCAGCTTGCAAGGGCGACTAGCGGGAGGGATGGTTGAGCAGTTCTTC
>TRBV9|TRBJ2-1|NA|NA
CASSLTGTLSYNEQFF
TGTGCCAGCAGCTTAACTGGCACCCTCTCCTACAATGAGCAGTTCTTC
>TRBV12-3/TRBV12-4|TRBJ2-7|NA|NA
CASSLRGDSYEQYF
TGTGCCAGCAGTTTAAGGGGGGACTCCTACGAGCAGTACTTC
>TRBV5-1|TRBJ2-7|TRBD1|few
CASRLRGQGTYEQYF
TGCGCCAGCAGACTTCGTGGACAGGGGACCTACGAGCAGTACTTC
>TRBV20-1|TRBJ2-5|NA|few
CSALTRTTYWETQYF
TGCAGTGCTCTCACCAGGACCACCTACTGGGAGACCCAGTACTTC
>TRBV20-1|TRBJ1-4|TRBD1|few
CSARPRDRGNIEKLFF
TGCAGTGCTAGACCCCGGGACAGGGGGAATATTGAAAAACTGTTTTTT
>TRBV20-1|TRBJ2-5|NA|NA
CSALPPGVETQYF
TGCAGTGCCCTCCCCCCGGGAGTTGAGACCCAGTACTTC
>TRBV15|TRBJ1-5|TRBD1|NA
CATSGHSGTGYSNQPQHF
TGTGCCACCAGCGGCCATTCCGGGACAGGGTATAGCAATCAGCCCCAGCATTTT
>TRBV30|TRBJ1-1|TRBD1|few
CAWGPDREAFF
TGTGCCTGGGGCCCGGACAGGGAAGCTTTCTTT
>TRBV10-3|TRBJ2-3|NA|NA
CAISESTDTDTQYF
TGTGCCATCAGTGAGTCAACTGACACAGATACGCAGTATTTT
>TRBV5-1|TRBJ1-1|NA|NA
CASSLGSGRPRAFF
TGCGCCAGCAGCTTGGGTTCCGGGAGGCCGAGAGCTTTCTTT
>TRBV7-8|TRBJ2-7|TRBD2|NA
CASSPRTSGDEQYF
TGTGCCAGCAGCCCGAGGACTAGCGGGGACGAGCAGTACTTC
>TRBV12-3/TRBV12-4|TRBJ2-5|NA|few
CASRRGPGETQYF
TGTGCCAGCAGGCGGGGGCCGGGGGAGACCCAGTACTTC
>TRBV7-2|TRBJ2-2|NA|few
CASSTYRLTGELFF
TGTGCCAGCAGCACCTACAGGCTCACCGGGGAGCTGTTTTTT
>TRBV7-6|TRBJ2-3|TRBD2|NA
CASSPLSGGLRTDTQYF
TGTGCCAGCAGCCCACTTTCGGGAGGGCTCCGCACAGATACGCAGTATTTT
>TRBV4-1|TRBJ1-4|TRBD1|NA
CASSPAQGGHEKLFF
TGCGCCAGCAGCCCCGCACAGGGGGGACATGAAAAACTGTTTTTT
>TRBV28|TRBJ2-7|NA|many
CASSLTVTYEQYF
TGTGCCAGCAGCTTAACGGTTACCTACGAGCAGTACTTC
>TRBV12-3/TRBV12-4|TRBJ2-1|NA|NA
CASSLAQGTSPGNEQFF
TGTGCCAGCAGTTTAGCTCAGGGCACGTCACCGGGCAATGAGCAGTTCTTC
>TRBV20-1|TRBJ2-7|NA|few
CSAADGSLTFEQYF
TGCAGTGCTGCCGACGGAAGCTTAACTTTCGAGCAGTACTTC
>TRBV11-2|TRBJ2-1|TRBD2|few
CASIQRSLAGGSYNEQFF
TGTGCCAGCATCCAACGGTCGCTAGCGGGGGGATCCTACAATGAGCAGTTCTTC
>TRBV12-3/TRBV12-4|TRBJ2-5|NA|few
CASSLTGTETQYF
TGTGCCAGCAGTTTAACAGGGACCGAGACCCAGTACTTC
>TRBV12-3/TRBV12-4|TRBJ2-7|TRBD1|NA
CASSEGTVFYEQYF
TGTGCCAGCAGTGAAGGGACAGTGTTCTACGAGCAGTACTTC
>TRBV7-3|TRBJ2-1|NA|few
CASALNPRERGNEQFF
TGTGCCAGCGCCCTTAACCCCCGGGAGAGGGGCAATGAGCAGTTCTTC
>TRBV12-3/TRBV12-4|TRBJ2-2|TRBD2|few
CASRRTGTSGSGELFF
TGTGCCAGCAGACGAACCGGGACTAGCGGAAGCGGGGAGCTGTTTTTT
>TRBV29-1|TRBJ2-3|NA|few
CSVHGALTDTQYF
TGCAGCGTGCACGGGGCCCTCACAGATACGCAGTATTTT
>TRBV10-3|TRBJ2-1|TRBD1|NA
CATSGTAQTNEQFF
TGTGCCACTTCGGGGACAGCGCAAACCAATGAGCAGTTCTTC
>TRBV5-5|TRBJ1-5|NA|NA
CASSGTVQGAQHF
TGTGCCAGCAGCGGGACGGTCCAAGGGGCCCAGCATTTT
>TRBV12-5|TRBJ2-5|TRBD1|few
CASGLDRGETQYF
TGTGCTAGTGGTTTAGACAGGGGAGAGACCCAGTACTTC
>TRBV10-3|TRBJ2-3|NA|NA
CAISEGPDTQYF
TGTGCCATCAGTGAGGGGCCAGATACGCAGTATTTT
>TRBV5-1|TRBJ2-2|TRBD2|NA
CASSAGTSGRPGTGELFF
TGCGCCAGCAGCGCCGGGACTAGCGGGAGACCCGGGACCGGGGAGCTGTTTTTT
>TRBV6-1|TRBJ1-1|NA|few
CASSEQDGTEAFF
TGTGCCAGCAGTGAACAGGATGGCACTGAAGCTTTCTTT
>TRBV10-3|TRBJ2-7|NA|NA
CAISDYSSYEQYF
TGTGCCATCAGTGATTACAGTTCCTACGAGCAGTACTTC
>TRBV27|TRBJ2-7|NA|many
CASSLSRSYEQYF
TGTGCCAGCAGTTTAAGCCGGTCCTACGAGCAGTACTTC
>TRBV2|TRBJ1-1|TRBD1|NA
CASSELSGGITEAFF
TGTGCCAGCAGTGAATTATCAGGGGGCATCACTGAAGCTTTCTTT
>TRBV5-1|TRBJ2-1|TRBD2|NA
CASTDGRVYNEQFF
TGCGCCAGCACAGACGGGAGGGTCTACAATGAGCAGTTCTTC
>TRBV7-2|TRBJ1-2|NA|NA
CASSLTGLIYTF
TGTGCCAGCAGCTTAACAGGTCTGATCTACACCTTC
>TRBV20-1|TRBJ2-6|TRBD1|few
CSARQQGVPGANVLTF
TGCAGTGCTAGACAACAGGGGGTCCCTGGGGCCAACGTCCTGACTTTC
>TRBV10-2|TRBJ2-1|TRBD2|few
CASSEPGLAGGWAYNEQFF
TGCGCCAGCAGTGAGCCGGGACTAGCGGGAGGGTGGGCCTACAATGAGCAGTTCTTC
>TRBV7-9|TRBJ2-5|NA|NA
CASSLARLGIQETQYF
TGTGCCAGCAGCTTGGCCCGATTGGGGATACAAGAGACCCAGTACTTC
>TRBV5-5|TRBJ2-7|NA|once
CASSPGGTGLYEQYF
TGTGCCAGCAGCCCTGGCGGGACCGGGCTCTACGAGCAGTACTTC